This T cell receptor beta chain is from a study of blood T cells in healthy people across ages. Isolating PBMCs gave at least 6.5 million of these cells per sample. This CDR3 contains 14 residues. Germline-derived CDR1 and CDR2 are MGHRA and YSYEKL. This clonotype turned up a few times. Next came a second PCR, run for 7 to 11 cycles, which used a sample-barcoded 5' primer along with a J-beta primer mix. TCRdb recomputed calls from the 5' RACE reads with MiXCR, one row per CDR3 protein. The table has about 720,000 distinct CDR3 sequences, about 20% seen once. The rearrangement joins TRBV4-1 to TRBJ2-1, with TRBD1 as a possible D gene (6 bases). The J call is doubtful: the DNA matches TRBJ2-7 better. This clonotype was sampled from a man between 65 and 85 years old in good health. The sample comprised blood. Here the CDR3 DNA reads TGCGCCAGCAGCCAAGGGGACACATCCTACGAGCAGTACTTC. Amino acids: CASSQGDTSYEQYF.